A single T cell receptor beta chain is shown here with its context. The antigen remains unidentified. As to treatment: oral pan-JAK inhibitor, 5-10 mg twice daily. This sample is part of a study of CD8+ T cells in alopecia areata. Trimming took off 2 bases at V and 4 bases at J, with 11 bases between the two ends. Germline CDR1 reads MNHEY; CDR2 reads SVGAGI. The CDR3 is 14 amino acids. Following RNA extraction, reverse transcription yielded cDNA that acted as the sequencing template. The assay was immunoSEQ multiplex PCR, and TCRdb's table has in-frame clones only and misses some. This table holds 140,000 to 150,000 clones, 45% to 60% found once. Whole-study results and caveats: Many expanded lesional clones stayed in scalp and blood while on tofacitinib.

The receptor comes from a human donor with alopecia areata. The chain couples TRBV6-5 to TRBJ2-5; tentatively, D is TRBD1 or TRBD2 (5 bases each). The sequences come from CD8+ T cells sorted from blood, collected at week 4, from a patient treated with tofacitinib. The CDR3 sequence is CASSYGTEGETQYF. The DNA for the CDR3 is TGTGCCAGCAGTTACGGGACCGAGGGAGAGACCCAGTACTTC.